Below, one TCR beta chain is given with its context. TCRdb itself ran the RT-PCR reads through MiXCR, one entry per CDR3 protein. The data show about 180,000 distinct CDR3 sequences, approximately 8.7% seen once. The CDR3 contains 16 residues. Germline loops: CDR1 SEHNR, CDR2 FQNEAQ (reference sequence). With 5 bases clipped from V and 1 base from J, the junction kept 10 bases outside the gene matches. The data derive from a study of response to subunit inactivated influenza vaccine. The sequencing used non-naive T cells sorted from PBMCs, collected on the day of vaccination. The sequence came from a man between 45 and 60 years old who received an inactivated influenza vaccine. The chain employs TRBV7-9 and TRBJ2-5; TRBD2 agrees at 7 bases. The chain's CDR3 is CASSTRDYRLQETQYF. The CDR3 DNA follows: TGTGCCAGCAGCACCCGGGACTACCGACTCCAAGAGACCCAGTACTTC.